These 12 T cell receptor beta chains were sequenced from one sample in a study of blood T cell repertoires in COVID-19. Measured with immunoSEQ multiplex PCR; TCRdb has only the in-frame clones, and not every one. This table has about 200,000 clones, about 91% appearing once. Input material: peripheral blood. The origin of the receptors is a man between 18 and 35 years old with active or convalescent COVID-19.

The CDR3 protein is CASSQDLVSSGGNTGELFF. The CDR3 nucleotides read TGTGCCAGCAGCCAAGACTTGGTGTCTAGCGGGGGGAACACCGGGGAGCTGTTTTTT. The chain combines TRBV4-2 with TRBJ2-2; the match to TRBD2 covers 10 bases. Germline V gene data show CDR1 as LGHNA and CDR2 as YNFKEQ. This CDR3 has 19 amino acids. Trimming took 0 bases from V and 1 from J; bases not matched to a gene: 8.

The chain recombines TRBV4-3 with TRBJ2-7, with TRBD2 identical over 10 bases. This CDR3 region has 17 residues. V shed 0 bases, J shed 6 bases, and the junction held 11 bases outside the gene matches. Germline lookup yields CDR1 LGHNA and CDR2 YSLEER. CDR3 residues: CASSQDLESGRACEQYF. Written as DNA, the CDR3 is TGCGCCAGCAGCCAAGATCTAGAGAGCGGGAGGGCCTGCGAGCAGTACTTC.

This chain joins TRBV6-1 and TRBJ1-4, with 9 bases fitting TRBD1. Losses at the gene ends were 1 base for V and 7 bases for J; bases not matched to a gene: 4. Germline CDR1 reads MNHNS; CDR2 reads SASEGT. The CDR3 totals 15 residues. CDR3 protein: CASSEDRGRVEKLFF. DNA for the CDR3: TGTGCCAGCAGTGAAGACAGGGGGCGGGTTGAAAAACTGTTTTTT.

This clone has a single count. The chain carries TRBV4-2 and TRBJ2-1; 10 bases match TRBD2. Per the germline V gene, CDR1 is LGHNA and CDR2 is YNFKEQ. J was trimmed by 2 bases and V by 3 bases; bases with no gene match: 4. The CDR3 totals 16 residues. The chain's CDR3 is CASSHPLAGPYNEQFF. In nucleotides, the CDR3 is TGTGCCAGCAGCCACCCACTAGCGGGACCCTACAATGAGCAGTTCTTC.

This clone was recorded once. Its ends do not fully match the called genes, so a read error is possible. This rearrangement joins TRBV2 to TRBJ2-7, with a tentative D call TRBD1 (7 bases). The CDR3 is 12 amino acids. The germline V gene encodes CDR1 SNHLY and CDR2 FYNNEI. The chain's CDR3 is CASSETGGGADF. The CDR3 DNA is TGTGCCAGCAGTGAAACTGGAGGGGGCGCCGACTTC.

The chain joins TRBV6-5 to TRBJ1-5; 8 bases map to TRBD1. Trimming removed 6 bases from V and 7 bases from J; junction bases left unmatched: 5. This CDR3 comprises 13 residues. Germline-derived CDR1 and CDR2 are MNHEY and SVGAGI. The CDR3 nucleotides are TGTGCCAGCAGGACGACAGGGGACCAGCCCCAGCATTTT. It codes for CASRTTGDQPQHF.

CDR3 residues: CAWDREMNTEAFF. CDR3 DNA sequence: TGTGCCTGGGACCGGGAAATGAACACTGAAGCTTTCTTT. The V call is TRBV30, the J call TRBJ1-1; D is uncertain. The CDR3 spans 13 residues. Germline assignment: CDR1 GTSNPN and CDR2 SVGIG (reference sequence). V lost 5 bases and J lost 0, with 10 bases in between.

J is TRBJ2-7 and V is TRBV28; TRBD1 agrees at 7 bases. J lost 3 bases, V lost 5 bases, and 4 bases had no gene match. The CDR3 loop spans 13 amino acids. From germline, CDR1 is MDHEN and CDR2 SYDVKM. The CDR3: CASSPGQHYEQYF. CDR3 coding DNA: TGTGCCAGCAGTCCGGGACAGCACTACGAGCAGTACTTC.

This sequence joins TRBV10-2 and TRBJ2-7; D gene ambiguous. Trimming shortened V by 6 bases and J by 4 bases, and 13 bases separated the two germline ends. The length of the CDR3 is 13 residues. Germline-derived CDR1 and CDR2 are WSHSY and SAAADI. The CDR3 loop reads CASSQSGRYEQYF. CDR3 nucleotides: TGCGCCAGCAGCCAATCCGGTCGGTACGAGCAGTACTTC.

The chain carries TRBV5-1 and TRBJ1-3; 8 positions agree with TRBD1. Germline trimming cut 0 bases from V and 1 base from J; bases unmatched to any gene: 6. The CDR3 loop spans 17 amino acids. Germline V CDR1 and CDR2: SGHRS, YFSETQ. Written as DNA, the CDR3 is TGCGCCAGCAGCTTGGGTTCAGGGGGCATATCTGGAAACACCATATATTTT. Protein sequence: CASSLGSGGISGNTIYF.

The V gene is TRBV7-9, the J gene TRBJ2-2; 7 positions match TRBD1. This CDR3 comprises 16 residues. V shed 5 bases, J shed 5 bases, and the junction held 11 bases outside the gene matches. Germline V CDR1 and CDR2: SEHNR, FQNEAQ (reference sequence). The CDR3 DNA follows: TGTGCCAGCAGCCAAATACAGGGGAGAGTAACCGGGGAGCTGTTTTTT. It encodes CASSQIQGRVTGELFF.

The rearrangement joins TRBV10-1 to TRBJ2-3, with D uncertain. The CDR3 is 13 amino acids. From germline, CDR1 is WNHNN and CDR2 SYGVQD (reference sequence). V was shortened by 2 bases and J by 5 bases, with 8 bases between the two germline ends. CDR3 bases: TGCGCCAGCAGTGAGAACGGTATAGATACGCAGTATTTT. This sequence encodes CASSENGIDTQYF.